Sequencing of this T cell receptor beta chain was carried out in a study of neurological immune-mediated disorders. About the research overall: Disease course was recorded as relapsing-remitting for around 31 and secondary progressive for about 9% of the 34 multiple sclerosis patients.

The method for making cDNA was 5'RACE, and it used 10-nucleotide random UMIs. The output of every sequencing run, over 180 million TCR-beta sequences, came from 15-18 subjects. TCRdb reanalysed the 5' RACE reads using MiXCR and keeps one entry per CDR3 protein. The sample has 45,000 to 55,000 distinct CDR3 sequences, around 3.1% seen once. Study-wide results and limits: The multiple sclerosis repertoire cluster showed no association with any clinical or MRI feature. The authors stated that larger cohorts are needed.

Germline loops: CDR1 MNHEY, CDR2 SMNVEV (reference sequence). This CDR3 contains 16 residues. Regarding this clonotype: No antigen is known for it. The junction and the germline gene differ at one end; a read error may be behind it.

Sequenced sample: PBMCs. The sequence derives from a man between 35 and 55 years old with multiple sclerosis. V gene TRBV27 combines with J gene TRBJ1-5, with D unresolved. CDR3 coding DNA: TGTGCCAGCAGTTTATCATGGAGTGGTTTCAATCAGCCCCAGAATTTT. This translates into CASSLSWSGFNQPQNF.